These 24 T cell receptor beta chains came from one sample sequenced in a study of regulatory T cells in long-lasting Graves disease. iRepertoire HTBI primers and Arm-PCR of CDR3 regions built TCR beta libraries. TCRdb reanalysed the multiplex PCR reads using MiXCR and keeps one entry per CDR3 protein. Here the sample spans about 620,000 distinct CDR3 sequences, 16% being singletons. Time point: newly diagnosed GD, antithyroid drugs for less than 3 months. The authors made the TCR library using RNA they extracted from PBMCs. A further study also used this sample, focusing on T cells in Graves' hyperthyroidism and ophthalmopathy.

This sample comprised peripheral blood mononuclear cells (PBMCs), obtained at new diagnosis, from a patient treated with antithyroid drugs. All receptors derive from a woman aged 25 to 39 with Graves disease.

The chain uses TRBV12-3 or TRBV12-4 and TRBJ1-2; TRBD1 agrees at 7 bases. This CDR3 region has 15 residues. V lost 5 bases and J lost 7; bases outside the gene matches: 13. CDR3 sequence (DNA): TGTGCCAGCAGTCCACCCTCCGGGACAGACTCTGGCTACACCTTC. Protein sequence: CASSPPSGTDSGYTF.

In this sample, this clonotype turned up many times. The chain combines TRBV29-1 with TRBJ1-1, with no clear D. CDR1 is SQVTM, CDR2 ANQGSEA, per germline. The V and J ends lost 4 bases and 8 bases respectively, with 17 bases between them. The CDR3 runs to 13 residues. The CDR3 is CSVVLSGLAEAFF. DNA for the CDR3: TGCAGCGTTGTTCTCTCCGGGCTCGCGGAAGCTTTCTTT.

This clonotype was counted once. V and J are TRBV30 and TRBJ1-3, with 7 bases lining up with TRBD1. Germline V gives CDR1 GTSNPN, CDR2 SVGIG (reference sequence). CDR3 length equals 14 residues. Trimming took 2 bases from V and 9 from J; bases not matched to a gene: 10. CDR3 DNA: TGTGCCTGGAGTATCGACAGGGTCTTCGCCACCATATATTTT. Translating gives CAWSIDRVFATIYF.

There are many counts of this clonotype. The chain couples TRBV5-1 to TRBJ2-3; D not certain. Trimming took off 5 bases at V and 5 bases at J, with 15 bases between the two ends. CDR1 is SGHRS and CDR2 is YFSETQ in the germline V gene. The CDR3 covers 14 residues. CDR3 sequence reads: CASSSPGIKDTQYF. CDR3 DNA: TGCGCCAGCAGTTCTCCGGGTATAAAAGATACGCAGTATTTT.

This clonotype has ten or more counts. The chain has TRBV7-8 and TRBJ1-1, with 7 positions matching TRBD1. The V gene's germline CDR1 is SGHVS and CDR2 FQNEAQ. Trimming removed 2 bases from V and 0 bases from J; junction bases left unmatched: 6. This CDR3 region has 16 residues. The CDR3 DNA is TGTGCCAGCAGCTTATCCTCCGGGACAGTGAACACTGAAGCTTTCTTT. Translating gives CASSLSSGTVNTEAFF.

The J gene is TRBJ2-2, the V gene TRBV11-2; 9 bases map to TRBD1. The CDR3 has 16 residues. Germline V gives CDR1 SGHAT, CDR2 FQNNGV. V gave up 5 bases and J gave up 3 bases; unmatched junction bases: 7. The CDR3 DNA reads as TGTGCCAGCAGCCCCGCGGACAGGGGCCACACCGGGGAGCTGTTTTTT. Residues: CASSPADRGHTGELFF.

The chain uses TRBV5-1 and TRBJ2-7, with D perhaps TRBD2 (5 bases). The CDR3 extends over 16 amino acids. Trimming shortened V by 1 base and J by 0 bases, and 14 bases separated the two germline ends. Germline V gene data show CDR1 as SGHRS and CDR2 as YFSETQ. CDR3 sequence reads: CASSLLGWGDSYEQYF. DNA of the CDR3: TGCGCCAGCAGCTTGTTAGGGTGGGGAGACTCCTACGAGCAGTACTTC.

The chain recombines TRBV7-2 with TRBJ1-1; TRBD1 is a possible D gene (6 bases). V lost 5 bases to trimming and J lost 2 bases, with 12 bases between them. Germline V gives CDR1 SGHTA, CDR2 FQGNSA. This CDR3 contains 14 residues. The CDR3 spells CASSEGDINTEAFF. The CDR3 region has the DNA TGTGCCAGCAGCGAGGGGGACATAAACACTGAAGCTTTCTTT.

This clonotype was picked up many times. This chain connects TRBV20-1 to TRBJ1-4; tentative D call: TRBD1 (5 bases). V lost 0 bases and J lost 6, with 11 bases in between. The CDR3 contains 14 residues. Germline CDR1 DFQATT, CDR2 SNEGSKA (reference sequence). CDR3 DNA: TGCAGTGCTAGAGACCGGGGCGTACATGAAAAACTGTTTTTT. It yields the protein CSARDRGVHEKLFF.

This clonotype appeared many times. V gene TRBV10-3 combines with J gene TRBJ1-4; a weak D match, TRBD1 (5 bases). The V gene's germline CDR1 is ENHRY and CDR2 SYGVKD. The CDR3 is made up of 17 amino acids. V was trimmed by 0 bases and J by 5 bases, leaving 16 bases between them. The CDR3 nucleotides read TGTGCCATCAGTGAGTCAGCCCCCGGGACTGGGAATGAAAAACTGTTTTTT. Encoded protein: CAISESAPGTGNEKLFF.

This clonotype has just a few counts. This sequence joins TRBV5-1 and TRBJ2-3; 7 nucleotides agree with TRBD1. This CDR3 region has 14 residues. Germline CDR1 and CDR2: SGHRS and YFSETQ. V shed 3 bases and J 6 bases; nucleotides not matched to a gene: 7. This CDR3 is CASSSPDRMDTQYF. The CDR3 bases are TGCGCCAGCAGCTCCCCGGACAGGATGGATACGCAGTATTTT.

Many counts were recorded for this clonotype. The V and J genes are TRBV6-5 and TRBJ1-4; D is ambiguous. Trimming took off 2 bases at V and 5 bases at J, with 9 bases between the two ends. This CDR3 contains 14 residues. CDR1 is MNHEY, CDR2 SVGAGI, per germline. In nucleotides, the CDR3 is TGTGCCAGCAGTTACCACGTAGGGAATGAAAAACTGTTTTTT. Translating gives CASSYHVGNEKLFF.

The chain joins TRBV24-1 to TRBJ2-3, with TRBD2 matching over 10 bases. V dropped 2 bases and J dropped 4; count of bases not matched to a gene: 5. The CDR3 contains 16 residues. Germline V gene sequence: CDR1 KGHDR, CDR2 SFDVKD. CDR3 coding DNA: TGTGCCACCAGTGATTCCGGGACTAGCGTGTCAGATACGCAGTATTTT. Translation: CATSDSGTSVSDTQYF.

On this clonotype itself: This may be a read error, as it is one base from a much larger clone. V and J are TRBV12-3 or TRBV12-4 and TRBJ2-1; D gene uncertain. The J call could be wrong; TRBJ2-7 is a better fit for the DNA end. This CDR3 is 11 amino acids long. DNA for the CDR3: TGTGCCAGCAGGAATGACAATGAGCAGTACTTC. Encoded protein: CASRNDNEQYF.

This rearrangement joins TRBV5-1 to TRBJ1-2; D is possibly TRBD1 (5 bases). The CDR3 is 13 residues long. Germline V gene data show CDR1 as SGHRS and CDR2 as YFSETQ. V lost 2 bases, J lost 6 bases, and 11 bases lay in between. The chain's CDR3 is CASSFGAEDGYTF. The CDR3 coding sequence is TGCGCCAGCAGCTTCGGGGCCGAAGATGGCTACACCTTC. Filled out from reference TRBV5-1 and TRBJ1-2, the complete variable domain reads KAGVTQTPRYLIKTRGQQVTLSCSPISGHRSVSWYQQTPGQGLQFLFEYFSETQRNKGNFPGRFSGRQFSNSRSEMNVSTLELGDSALYLCASSFGAEDGYTFGSGTRLTVV.

Regarding this clonotype: This may arise from a read error, as a much more abundant clone is one base away. The rearrangement links TRBV19 to TRBJ2-2; 14 bases align to TRBD2. Germline CDR1 and CDR2: LNHDA and SQIVND (reference sequence). This CDR3 comprises 16 residues. In DNA, the CDR3 is TGTGCCAGTAGTATGGGACTAGCGGGAGTTACCGGGGAGCTGCTTTTT. Protein: CASSMGLAGVTGELLF.

V gene TRBV5-1 combines with J gene TRBJ2-3; D call uncertain. CDR1 SGHRS and CDR2 YFSETQ come from the germline V gene. V lost 1 base, J lost 4 bases, and 16 bases lay in between. The CDR3 is made up of 16 amino acids. The CDR3 nucleotides read TGCGCCAGCAGCTTGAAATTGGGGTTAGGCGCAGATACGCAGTATTTT. Translation: CASSLKLGLGADTQYF.

This clonotype was detected only a few times. This chain links TRBV28 with TRBJ2-5; 8 bases match TRBD2. The germline CDR1 and CDR2 sequences are MDHEN and SYDVKM. V dropped 6 bases and J dropped 2; count of bases not matched to a gene: 5. The CDR3 sequence is 14 residues long. The CDR3 sequence: CASSKVAGQETQYF. CDR3 nucleotides: TGTGCCAGCAGCAAAGTAGCGGGACAAGAGACCCAGTACTTC.

This clonotype occurred a few times. V gene TRBV27 combines with J gene TRBJ2-7; 11 bases map to TRBD1. The CDR3 has 15 residues. CDR1 and CDR2 from the germline V gene are MNHEY and SMNVEV (reference sequence). J was trimmed by 3 bases and V by 4 bases; bases with no gene match: 5. The DNA of the CDR3 is TGTGCCAGCAGTTCCTTAGGGACAGGGGGCTACGAGCAGTACTTC. As protein: CASSSLGTGGYEQYF.

The genes are TRBV7-2 and TRBJ2-7; D may be TRBD1 or TRBD2 (5 bases each). Germline lookup yields CDR1 SGHTA and CDR2 FQGNSA. There are 16 residues in the CDR3. Trimming left V 8 bases short and J 0 bases short, with 20 bases between. The CDR3: CASPDSRDPHSYEQYF. DNA for the CDR3: TGTGCCAGCCCCGACTCACGGGACCCCCACTCCTACGAGCAGTACTTC.

The chain is built from TRBV28 and TRBJ2-1; D call uncertain. The CDR3 is made up of 13 amino acids. Trimming took off 3 bases at V and 6 bases at J, with 9 bases between the two ends. From germline, CDR1 is MDHEN and CDR2 SYDVKM. CDR3 sequence: CASSFGVPNEQFF. The CDR3 coding sequence is TGTGCCAGCAGTTTCGGCGTACCCAATGAGCAGTTCTTC.

The table lists this clonotype with many counts. The chain uses TRBV7-9 and TRBJ2-1; TRBD2 agrees at 7 bases. The CDR3 runs to 13 residues. V lost 7 bases and J lost 9; bases outside the gene matches: 9. Germline values: CDR1 SEHNR, CDR2 FQNEAQ (reference sequence). The CDR3 sequence is CASTTQGGSEQFF. As DNA, the CDR3 is TGTGCCAGCACAACTCAGGGAGGGAGTGAGCAGTTCTTC.

This clonotype appeared many times. CDR3 amino acids: CAISSSGTSAPNEQFF. The CDR3 nucleotides read TGTGCCATCAGCAGCTCCGGGACTAGCGCCCCCAATGAGCAGTTCTTC. The chain is built from TRBV10-3 and TRBJ2-1; TRBD2 agrees at 10 bases. Germline loops: CDR1 ENHRY, CDR2 SYGVKD. Unmatched junction bases numbered 11, after V lost 6 bases and J lost 6 bases. There are 16 residues in the CDR3.

Details on this clonotype: A much larger clone lies one base from this, so it may be a read error. The J gene is TRBJ2-1, the V gene TRBV12-3 or TRBV12-4; 9 nucleotides align to TRBD2. The CDR3 contains 15 residues. With V trimmed by 8 bases and J by 8 bases, 13 bases remained unmatched. The CDR3 nucleotides are TGTGCCAGCGGATTGGGACTAGCCATCTCCCATGAGCAGTTCTTC. It specifies CASGLGLAISHEQFF.